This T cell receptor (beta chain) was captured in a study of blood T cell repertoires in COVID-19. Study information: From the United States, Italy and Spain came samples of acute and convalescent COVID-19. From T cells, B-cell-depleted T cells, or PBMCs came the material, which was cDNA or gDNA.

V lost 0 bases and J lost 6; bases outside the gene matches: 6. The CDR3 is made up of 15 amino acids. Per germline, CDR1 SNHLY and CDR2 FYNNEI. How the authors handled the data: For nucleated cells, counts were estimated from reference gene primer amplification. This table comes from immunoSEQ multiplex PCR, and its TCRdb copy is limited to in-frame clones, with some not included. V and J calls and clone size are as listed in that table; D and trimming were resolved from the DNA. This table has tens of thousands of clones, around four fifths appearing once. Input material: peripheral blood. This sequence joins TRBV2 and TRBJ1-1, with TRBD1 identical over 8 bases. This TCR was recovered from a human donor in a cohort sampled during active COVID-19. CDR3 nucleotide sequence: TGTGCCAGCAGTGAAGCGGGCAGGGGGCGGGCTGAAGCTTTCTTT. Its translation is CASSEAGRGRAEAFF.